This entry is about one TCR beta chain. This sample was included in a study of blood T cells in healthy people across ages. A second about 6 to 12 cycle PCR used barcoded and J-beta primers. TCRdb processed the 5' RACE reads anew with MiXCR; each CDR3 protein has one entry. The data contain roughly 1,300,000 distinct CDR3 sequences, approximately 59% of them singletons. This CDR3 is built from 14 residues. V shed 5 bases and J shed 2 bases, with 12 bases lying between them. Looked up from germline, CDR1 is LNHNV and CDR2 is YYDKDF (reference sequence). Extraction yielded at least 6 micrograms of total RNA per sample.

The rearrangement joins TRBV15 to TRBJ2-5; perhaps TRBD2 as D (7 bases). Sequenced: blood. This clonotype was sampled from a man in his late teens or twenties in good health. CDR3 DNA: TGTGCCACCAGCGGCGGGGGCTTACAAGAGACCCAGTACTTC. The encoded protein is CATSGGGLQETQYF.